This TCR beta chain was recovered during a study of blood T cell repertoires in COVID-19. This CDR3 contains 13 residues. Between the trimmed V and J ends, which lost 2 bases and 8 bases, there was a span of 12 bases. CDR1 LNHDA and CDR2 SQIVND come from the germline V gene (reference sequence). Clones were read by immunoSEQ multiplex PCR, and TCRdb kept only the in-frame ones, dropping some. Here the sample spans over 25,000 clones, approximately 86% being singletons. This sequence was found in a human donor in a cohort sampled during active COVID-19. The donor label of this sample is uncertain. Sequences were obtained from peripheral blood. J is TRBJ1-2 and V is TRBV19; D remains unclear. The CDR3 spells CASSIRSPGGYTF. Here the CDR3 DNA reads TGTGCCAGTAGTATACGGTCCCCGGGAGGCTACACCTTC.